These 19 T cell receptor beta chains originate from one sample sequenced in a study of cytomegalovirus exposure and HLA in healthy donors. Primers: 60 Vbeta forward and 13 Jbeta reverse. TCRdb's copy holds only in-frame clones and misses some; the assay was immunoSEQ multiplex PCR. The sample has under 130,000 clones, 70% seen once. Material for sequencing was PBMCs. These receptor sequences come from a man between 35 and 55 years old in good health and CMV-seropositive.

V and J are TRBV15 and TRBJ2-7, with 7 positions matching TRBD2. V gave up 5 bases and J gave up 7 bases; unmatched junction bases: 8. CDR1 is LNHNV and CDR2 is YYDKDF in the germline V gene (reference sequence). This CDR3 has 13 amino acids. The CDR3 sequence is CATSPGRGGEQYV. CDR3 nucleotides: TGTGCCACCAGCCCCGGCCGGGGAGGGGAGCAGTACGTC.

This clone has only a few counts. This rearrangement joins TRBV29-1 to TRBJ1-1; 7 bases match TRBD1. There are 14 residues in the CDR3. V lost 4 bases to trimming and J lost 5 bases; unmatched junction nucleotides: 10. Germline lookup yields CDR1 SQVTM and CDR2 ANQGSEA. The CDR3 DNA reads as TGCAGCGTTGCGGTCGGAGGGGGCCTGACTGAAGCTTTCTTT. Protein: CSVAVGGGLTEAFF.

The chain uses TRBV2 and TRBJ2-1, with D possibly TRBD1 on 6 matching bases. Germline lookup yields CDR1 SNHLY and CDR2 FYNNEI. The CDR3 length is 12 residues. The V gene lost 11 bases and the J gene lost 3 bases, with 11 bases spanning the gap. DNA for the CDR3: TGTGCCGGGGGCAGGAACTACAATGAGCAGTTCTTC. It translates to CAGGRNYNEQFF.

This clone has a handful of counts. The chain joins TRBV7-9 to TRBJ1-5; 7 nucleotides line up with TRBD1. V lost 0 bases, J lost 1 base, and 3 bases stayed unmatched. The length of the CDR3 is 16 residues. Germline loops: CDR1 SEHNR, CDR2 FQNEAQ (reference sequence). The CDR3 region has the DNA TGTGCCAGCAGCTTAGCAGGGGGCAAAAGCAATCAGCCCCAGCATTTT. Translation: CASSLAGGKSNQPQHF.

This clone was seen more than once but under ten times. The chain uses TRBV5-4 and TRBJ2-1, with 7 bases aligning to TRBD2. This CDR3 has 15 amino acids. V gave up 0 bases and J gave up 7 bases; unmatched junction bases: 7. Germline V lookup: CDR1 SGHNT, CDR2 YYREEE (reference sequence). The chain's CDR3 is CASSLEGGRQNEQFF. The DNA for the CDR3 is TGTGCCAGCAGCTTGGAGGGAGGGAGGCAGAATGAGCAGTTCTTC.

The chain combines TRBV4-3 with TRBJ2-2; D gene ambiguous. Germline V lookup: CDR1 LGHNA, CDR2 YSLEER. V was clipped by 1 base and J by 7 bases, with 7 bases between them. CDR3 length: 13 residues. This CDR3 reads CASSQGRGGELFF. In nucleotides, the CDR3 is TGCGCCAGCAGCCAAGGGCGAGGCGGGGAGCTGTTTTTT.

The chain links TRBV5-6 to TRBJ2-1; TRBD2 agrees at 15 bases. The CDR3 is 15 amino acids. In germline, CDR1 is SGHDT, CDR2 YYEEEE. The V and J ends lost 7 bases and 10 bases, in that order; junction bases with no gene match: 9. Written as DNA, the CDR3 is TGTGCCAGCGGACTAGCGGGAGGGCGGCGCCACGAGCAGTTCTTC. Protein: CASGLAGGRRHEQFF. The whole variable domain, remainder taken from reference TRBV5-6 and TRBJ2-1, is DAGVTQSPTHLIKTRGQQVTLRCSPKSGHDTVSWYQQALGQGPQFIFQYYEEEERQRGNFPDRFSGHQFPNYSSELNVNALLLGDSALYLCASGLAGGRRHEQFFGPGTRLTVL.

The chain combines TRBV2 with TRBJ2-1; 8 bases are a match to TRBD2. The germline V gene has CDR1 SNHLY and CDR2 FYNNEI. The V segment lost 3 bases and the J segment 4 bases; nucleotides outside the gene matches: 8. The length of the CDR3 is 16 residues. DNA of the CDR3: TGTGCCAGCAGTGATCCGGGGGGGGGCGAATACAATGAGCAGTTCTTC. Translating it yields CASSDPGGGEYNEQFF.

The chain carries TRBV5-1 and TRBJ1-1; D not resolved. The CDR3 sequence is 15 residues long. In germline, CDR1 is SGHRS, CDR2 YFSETQ. V gave up 4 bases and J gave up 4 bases, with 17 bases separating them. CDR3 residues: CASSPELSPFTEAFF. The CDR3 nucleotides are TGCGCCAGCAGCCCCGAACTGAGTCCCTTCACTGAAGCTTTCTTT.

The V call is TRBV23-1, the J call TRBJ1-5; tentative D call: TRBD1 (6 bases). TRBV23-1 is an ORF; its function is uncertain. This CDR3 is built from 16 residues. With 3 bases removed from V and 0 bases from J, the gap between germline ends came to 12 bases. This CDR3 is CASSQGAPLSNQPQHF. The CDR3 nucleotides are TGCGCCAGCAGTCAGGGGGCGCCACTTAGCAATCAGCCCCAGCATTTT.

The V call is TRBV30, the J call TRBJ2-1, with D possibly being TRBD2 (6 bases). The CDR3 spans 15 residues. Trimming pared 0 bases from V and 1 base from J, leaving 10 bases between. Germline values: CDR1 GTSNPN, CDR2 SVGIG (reference sequence). The chain's CDR3 is CAWSVLAWSYNEQFF. The CDR3 nucleotides read TGTGCCTGGAGTGTTCTAGCGTGGTCCTACAATGAGCAGTTCTTC. Full variable domain (outside the CDR3, taken from reference TRBV30 and TRBJ2-1): SQTIHQWPATLVQPVGSPLSLECTVEGTSNPNLYWYRQAAGRGLQLLFYSVGIGQISSEVPQNLSASRPQDRQFILSSKKLLLSDSGFYLCAWSVLAWSYNEQFFGPGTRLTVL.

This clone was recorded only once. This chain joins TRBV7-2 and TRBJ1-2; D uncertain. The CDR3 sequence is 14 residues long. V was trimmed by 1 base and J by 4 bases, leaving 10 bases between them. Germline assignment: CDR1 SGHTA and CDR2 FQGNSA. The CDR3 bases are TGTGCCAGCAGCTTAGTTATCGCGAGCTATGGCTACACCTTC. As protein: CASSLVIASYGYTF. The whole variable domain, remainder taken from reference TRBV7-2 and TRBJ1-2, is GAGVSQSPSNKVTEKGKDVELRCDPISGHTALYWYRQSLGQGLEFLIYFQGNSAPDKSGLPSDRFSAERTGGSVSTLTIQRTQQEDSAVYLCASSLVIASYGYTFGSGTRLTVV.

This sequence joins TRBV27 and TRBJ2-1; 14 nucleotides agree with TRBD2. The CDR3 contains 17 residues. Germline V gives CDR1 MNHEY, CDR2 SMNVEV (reference sequence). Trimming at V came to 6 bases and at J to 7 bases, leaving 11 bases not matched to a gene. The CDR3 sequence: CASSELSGTSGSNEQFF. DNA for the CDR3: TGTGCCAGCAGCGAACTCTCCGGGACTAGCGGGAGTAATGAGCAGTTCTTC.

The chain has TRBV19 and TRBJ2-5; D is unclear. Trimming took 1 base from V and 7 from J, leaving 16 bases between them. Germline assignment: CDR1 LNHDA and CDR2 SQIVND (reference sequence). CDR3 length: 15 amino acids. The DNA of the CDR3 is TGTGCCAGTAGTATAGCGGTCGCGGAAGTTACGACCCAGTACTTC. This gives the protein CASSIAVAEVTTQYF.

The CDR3 bases are TGTGCCAGCAGCTTAGCGGGGGGGCTAGCGGGAGGCCAGGCCAAAAACATTCAGTACTTC. Translation gives CASSLAGGLAGGQAKNIQYF. The rearrangement uses TRBV7-8 and TRBJ2-4, with TRBD2 matching over 11 bases. The CDR3 totals 20 residues. V dropped 0 bases and J dropped 1; count of bases not matched to a gene: 11. Looked up from germline, CDR1 is SGHVS and CDR2 is FQNEAQ.

The chain joins TRBV28 to TRBJ1-2, with D maybe TRBD1 (6 bases). Looked up from germline, CDR1 is MDHEN and CDR2 is SYDVKM. The CDR3 spans 16 residues. The V and J ends lost 3 bases and 4 bases respectively, with 18 bases between them. The CDR3 here is CASSFRWDTTSYGYTF. The CDR3 nucleotides are TGTGCCAGCAGTTTTAGGTGGGACACTACCAGCTATGGCTACACCTTC.

The rearrangement uses TRBV30 and TRBJ1-4; TRBD1 aligns across 7 bases. The CDR3 runs to 16 residues. V shed 0 bases and J 0 bases; nucleotides not matched to a gene: 4. In germline, CDR1 is GTSNPN, CDR2 SVGIG (reference sequence). The CDR3 DNA follows: TGTGCCTGGAGTGTACAGGGGACTGCAACTAATGAAAAACTGTTTTTT. Translated: CAWSVQGTATNEKLFF.

This clone was observed once. The chain employs TRBV29-1 and TRBJ2-1; a possible D gene is TRBD1 (5 bases). The CDR3 consists of 13 residues. Germline V gives CDR1 SQVTM, CDR2 ANQGSEA. Trimming left V 3 bases short and J 3 bases short, with 9 bases between. CDR3 region: CSVEDTYYNEQFF. The CDR3 coding sequence is TGCAGCGTTGAGGACACCTACTACAATGAGCAGTTCTTC.

The CDR3 DNA sequence: TGTGCCAGCATCCAGAGGACAGGGGGCCGAGACGAGCAGTACTTC. Its translation is CASIQRTGGRDEQYF. The V call is TRBV7-2, the J call TRBJ2-7; TRBD1 matches 11 bases. Germline V lookup: CDR1 SGHTA, CDR2 FQGNSA. V lost 7 bases, J lost 5 bases, and 10 bases stayed unmatched. The CDR3 runs 15 residues.